Below are 13 T cell receptor beta chains sequenced from a single sample in a study of blood T cell repertoires in COVID-19. Sequencing was performed with immunoSEQ multiplex PCR; in TCRdb, only in-frame clones are kept and a portion is missing. The table includes roughly 43,000 clones, approximately 90% detected once. Material for sequencing was peripheral blood. These receptors originate from a man between 65 and 80 years old with active COVID-19.

This chain uses TRBV12-3 or TRBV12-4 with TRBJ1-2, with D possibly TRBD1 on 5 matching bases. Trimming left V 3 bases short and J 7 bases short, with 6 bases between. The length of the CDR3 is 11 residues. This chain's CDR3 is CASSFGGGYTF. The DNA of the CDR3 is TGTGCCAGCAGTTTCGGGGGTGGCTACACCTTC.

The chain uses TRBV7-2 and TRBJ1-2, with 7 bases aligning to TRBD1. This CDR3 is 15 amino acids long. V shed 1 base, J shed 2 bases, and the junction held 4 bases outside the gene matches. CDR1 and CDR2 from the germline V gene are SGHTA and FQGNSA. The CDR3 DNA is TGTGCCAGCAGCTTAGGTCCAGGGGGAAACTATGGCTACACCTTC. This encodes CASSLGPGGNYGYTF.

The V call is TRBV5-1, the J call TRBJ1-2; 8 nucleotides align to TRBD1. Germline CDR1 SGHRS, CDR2 YFSETQ. The junction had 11 bases not matched to a gene; V was cut back by 0 bases and J by 7 bases. This CDR3 has 16 residues. The CDR3 bases are TGCGCCAGCAGCTTGGTTTTGGCTCCAGGGGGCAGTGGCTACACCTTC. This encodes CASSLVLAPGGSGYTF. Variable domain in full (rest from reference TRBV5-1 and TRBJ1-2): KAGVTQTPRYLIKTRGQQVTLSCSPISGHRSVSWYQQTPGQGLQFLFEYFSETQRNKGNFPGRFSGRQFSNSRSEMNVSTLELGDSALYLCASSLVLAPGGSGYTFGSGTRLTVV.

This clone was observed a single time. The V call is TRBV29-1, the J call TRBJ1-1; weak D call: TRBD1 (6 bases). This CDR3 region has 12 residues. Germline V gene lookup returns CDR1 SQVTM and CDR2 ANQGSEA. V lost 4 bases and J 1 base, leaving 7 bases between the germline ends. This CDR3 is CSVGQANTEAFF. The CDR3 coding sequence is TGCAGCGTTGGACAGGCGAACACTGAAGCTTTCTTT. The complete variable domain, with remaining parts taken from reference TRBV29-1 and TRBJ1-1, reads SAVISQKPSRDICQRGTSLTIQCQVDSQVTMMFWYRQQPGQSLTLIATANQGSEATYESGFVIDKFPISRPNLTFSTLTVSNMSPEDSSIYLCSVGQANTEAFFGQGTRLTVV.

The chain carries TRBV11-1 and TRBJ2-1, with TRBD1 as a possible D gene (5 bases). Per germline, CDR1 SGHAT and CDR2 FQDESV (reference sequence). V lost 5 bases, J lost 6 bases, and 20 bases lay in between. The CDR3 loop spans 16 amino acids. DNA for the CDR3: TGTGCCAGCAGCCTTTCACAGGACCCCTCGATCAATGAGCAGTTCTTC. The encoded protein is CASSLSQDPSINEQFF.

The CDR3: CASSSLAGGSSYEQYF. CDR3 sequence (DNA): TGTGCCAGCAGTTCCCTAGCGGGGGGAAGCTCCTACGAGCAGTACTTC. The chain combines TRBV27 with TRBJ2-7; 11 bases agree with TRBD2. Germline assignment: CDR1 MNHEY and CDR2 SMNVEV (reference sequence). The V segment lost 4 bases and the J segment 0 bases; nucleotides outside the gene matches: 5. This CDR3 has 16 residues.

This chain links TRBV11-2 with TRBJ1-3; D is ambiguous. The CDR3 extends over 14 amino acids. Trimming removed 3 bases from V and 3 bases from J, with 9 bases in between. CDR1 and CDR2 from the germline V gene are SGHAT and FQNNGV. As DNA, the CDR3 is TGTGCCAGCAGCTTGGCAGGAGGTGGAAACACCATATATTTT. Its protein product is CASSLAGGGNTIYF. Using reference TRBV11-2 and TRBJ1-3 for the parts outside the CDR3, the full variable domain is EAGVAQSPRYKIIEKRQSVAFWCNPISGHATLYWYQQILGQGPKLLIQFQNNGVVDDSQLPKDRFSAERLKGVDSTLKIQPAKLEDSAVYLCASSLAGGGNTIYFGEGSWLTVV.

The sample holds a few counts of this clone. The V gene is TRBV7-9, the J gene TRBJ1-6; D may be TRBD1 (6 bases). The CDR3 sequence is 16 residues long. CDR1 and CDR2 from the germline V gene are SEHNR and FQNEAQ (reference sequence). The V end was cut by 0 bases, the J end by 5 bases, with 11 bases between. CDR3 amino acids: CASSLAGRGDNSPLHF. As DNA, the CDR3 is TGTGCCAGCAGCTTAGCGGGCAGGGGTGATAATTCACCCCTCCACTTT. The full variable domain, with the rest looked up from reference TRBV7-9 and TRBJ1-6, is DTGVSQNPRHKITKRGQNVTFRCDPISEHNRLYWYRQTLGQGPEFLTYFQNEAQLEKSRLLSDRFSAERPKGSFSTLEIQRTEQGDSAMYLCASSLAGRGDNSPLHFGNGTRLTVT.

V gene TRBV19 combines with J gene TRBJ1-2; 9 bases fit TRBD1. V dropped 7 bases and J dropped 5; count of bases not matched to a gene: 14. Per the germline V gene, CDR1 is LNHDA and CDR2 is SQIVND (reference sequence). The CDR3 contains 16 residues. For the CDR3, the DNA is TGTGCCAGTAACCCCGGGACAGGGAGCGGTCGGTATGGCTACACCTTC. It specifies CASNPGTGSGRYGYTF.

The chain recombines TRBV18 with TRBJ1-5, with D unclear. The germline V and J ends were trimmed by 9 bases and 7 bases, with 13 bases remaining between them. This CDR3 has 12 residues. From germline, CDR1 is KGHSH and CDR2 LQKENI. CDR3 protein: CASSEGDQPQHF. DNA for the CDR3: TGTGCCAGTTCGGAGGGTGACCAGCCCCAGCATTTT.

The J gene is TRBJ2-5, the V gene TRBV25-1; 9 bases are shared with TRBD1. The CDR3 is 14 amino acids. Germline assignment: CDR1 MGHDK and CDR2 SYGVNS. Trimming took 6 bases from V and 3 from J; bases not matched to a gene: 5. The CDR3 protein is CASRDRGNEETQYF. CDR3 nucleotide sequence: TGTGCCAGCAGGGACAGGGGCAACGAAGAGACCCAGTACTTC. Full variable domain (rest looked up from reference TRBV25-1 and TRBJ2-5): EADIYQTPRYLVIGTGKKITLECSQTMGHDKMYWYQQDPGMELHLIHYSYGVNSTEKGDLSSESTVSRIRTEHFPLTLESARPSHTSQYLCASRDRGNEETQYFGPGTRLLVL.

The rearrangement uses TRBV5-5 and TRBJ2-7; TRBD1 matches at 9 bases. Germline V CDR1 and CDR2: SGHKS, YYEKEE (reference sequence). V dropped 4 bases and J dropped 3; count of bases not matched to a gene: 8. This CDR3 is 15 amino acids long. The CDR3 DNA reads TGTGCCAGCAGCCCGACAGGGGGTAACCACTACGAGCAGTACTTC. It codes for CASSPTGGNHYEQYF. The full variable domain, in which reference TRBV5-5 and TRBJ2-7 provide the parts outside the CDR3, is DAGVTQSPTHLIKTRGQQVTLRCSPISGHKSVSWYQQVLGQGPQFIFQYYEKEERGRGNFPDRFSARQFPNYSSELNVNALLLGDSALYLCASSPTGGNHYEQYFGPGTRLTVT.

The chain combines TRBV6-5 with TRBJ2-7; D is possibly TRBD1 (5 bases). V lost 11 bases to trimming and J lost 1 base, with 18 bases between them. In germline, CDR1 is MNHEY, CDR2 SVGAGI. The CDR3 has 14 residues. The CDR3 loop is CASSRQGSSYEQYF. Written as DNA, the CDR3 is TGTGCCTCTTCGCGGCAGGGTTCTTCCTACGAGCAGTACTTC.